Listed here are 32 T cell receptor beta chains from one sample, sequenced in a study of T cell changes during pregnancy in multiple sclerosis. The assay was immunoSEQ multiplex PCR, and TCRdb's table has in-frame clones only and misses some. Of around 30,000 clones listed, around 90% are singletons. Sequences were derived from CD8+ T cells from peripheral blood mononuclear cells, sampled in the first trimester of pregnancy. All receptors come from a female donor with multiple sclerosis, enrolled in a pregnancy study.

Judged by abundance, this clone is medium-sized. The chain carries TRBV7-9 and TRBJ2-3; 8 nucleotides agree with TRBD1. The CDR3 covers 14 residues. J was trimmed by 1 base and V by 6 bases; bases with no gene match: 3. Germline CDR1 reads SEHNR; CDR2 reads FQNEAQ (reference sequence). CDR3 sequence reads: CASRGQAGTDTQYF. The CDR3 DNA reads as TGTGCCAGCAGGGGACAGGCTGGCACAGATACGCAGTATTTT.

The V call is TRBV4-2, the J call TRBJ2-3; the D is unclear. Trimming stripped 0 bases from V and 6 bases from J, with 4 bases between. This CDR3 has 12 amino acids. Germline V CDR1 and CDR2: LGHNA, YNFKEQ. The CDR3 region has the DNA TGTGCCAGCAGCCAAGACTACGATACGCAGTATTTT. It codes for CASSQDYDTQYF.

This clone came up a few times. The V call is TRBV11-2, the J call TRBJ2-7, with 8 bases that match TRBD1. The junction had 8 bases not matched to a gene; V was cut back by 4 bases and J by 3 bases. The germline V gene has CDR1 SGHAT and CDR2 FQNNGV. The CDR3 totals 15 residues. The CDR3 sequence: CASSYRDRRNYEQYF. In nucleotides, the CDR3 is TGTGCCAGCAGCTACCGGGACAGGCGGAACTACGAGCAGTACTTC.

The V gene is TRBV7-6, the J gene TRBJ2-1; D is perhaps TRBD2 (6 bases). The germline V gene has CDR1 SGHVS and CDR2 FNYEAQ. This CDR3 comprises 15 residues. Trimming took 2 bases from V and 5 from J, leaving 13 bases between them. CDR3 sequence (DNA): TGTGCCAGCAGCTTACGGTGGGGGGACCACAATGAGCAGTTCTTC. Protein: CASSLRWGDHNEQFF.

V is TRBV6-4 and J is TRBJ2-5, with D possibly matching TRBD2 (6 bases). CDR3 length: 15 residues. Deletions cut 6 bases from V and 5 bases from J, with 19 bases between. The germline V gene encodes CDR1 MRHNA and CDR2 SNTAGT. The CDR3 region has the DNA TGTGCCAGCAGCTACCAACCGGGAGAAGGGGAGACCCAGTACTTC. Translation: CASSYQPGEGETQYF.

The chain employs TRBV6-5 and TRBJ2-1; 9 positions agree with TRBD1. Germline V lookup: CDR1 MNHEY, CDR2 SVGAGI. V trimming: 2 bases; J trimming: 10 bases; junction bases outside the gene matches: 9. This CDR3 contains 15 residues. The CDR3 nucleotides are TGTGCCAGCAGTTACCAAAACTCCGGGACAGGGGAGCAGTTCTTC. This gives the protein CASSYQNSGTGEQFF.

The chain is built from TRBV27 and TRBJ2-7, with TRBD1 matching 10 bases. V lost 2 bases and J lost 7; bases outside the gene matches: 8. Germline CDR1 is MNHEY and CDR2 is SMNVEV (reference sequence). The CDR3 has 15 amino acids. The CDR3 DNA is TGTGCCAGCAGTTTAGGGGACAGGGGTTTGGGGGAGCAGTACTTC. This gives the protein CASSLGDRGLGEQYF.

The V and J genes are TRBV10-3 and TRBJ1-6, with 10 bases that match TRBD1. Losses at the gene ends were 0 bases for V and 6 bases for J; bases not matched to a gene: 5. Germline-derived CDR1 and CDR2 are ENHRY and SYGVKD. This CDR3 comprises 17 residues. The CDR3 protein is CAISESTGQGINSPLHF. CDR3 in DNA: TGTGCCATCAGTGAGTCTACGGGACAGGGGATTAATTCACCCCTCCACTTT.

The CDR3 coding sequence is TGTGCCAGCAGCGGGGGAACGGGGGTCCCCTACGAGCAGTACTTC. As protein: CASSGGTGVPYEQYF. V gene TRBV11-2 combines with J gene TRBJ2-7; weak D call: TRBD2 (6 bases). Germline V gene sequence: CDR1 SGHAT, CDR2 FQNNGV. This CDR3 contains 15 residues. V was cut by 5 bases and J by 2 bases, with 16 bases left in between.

The V call is TRBV28, the J call TRBJ2-1; TRBD1 might be the D (5 bases). The CDR3 is 15 amino acids. V was clipped by 3 bases and J by 0 bases, with 9 bases between them. Germline V gene data show CDR1 as MDHEN and CDR2 as SYDVKM. CDR3 nucleotide sequence: TGTGCCAGCAGTTTCCGACAGAGCTCCTACAATGAGCAGTTCTTC. Translated, it gives CASSFRQSSYNEQFF.

The rearrangement joins TRBV7-8 to TRBJ1-5, with D perhaps matching TRBD1 (5 bases). The germline V and J ends were trimmed by 7 bases and 4 bases, with 17 bases remaining between them. Germline V gene sequence: CDR1 SGHVS, CDR2 FQNEAQ. The length of the CDR3 is 15 residues. CDR3 sequence: CASTFGGGSNQPQHF. The CDR3 nucleotides are TGTGCCAGCACCTTCGGGGGGGGATCAAATCAGCCCCAGCATTTT.

V gene TRBV14 combines with J gene TRBJ2-3, with 7 bases that match TRBD2. J gave up 0 bases and V 4 bases, and 13 bases lay outside the gene matches. The CDR3 contains 18 residues. CDR1 SGHDN and CDR2 FVKESK come from the germline V gene. CDR3 region: CASSPTPGLAASTDTQYF. CDR3 nucleotide sequence: TGTGCCAGCAGCCCTACCCCTGGCCTAGCGGCAAGCACAGATACGCAGTATTTT.

The rearrangement uses TRBV7-9 and TRBJ1-2; 7 bases are a match to TRBD1. The CDR3 length is 14 residues. Germline lookup yields CDR1 SEHNR and CDR2 FQNEAQ (reference sequence). V shed 4 bases, J shed 3 bases, and the junction held 5 bases outside the gene matches. CDR3 nucleotide sequence: TGTGCCAGCAGCTCTAGTACAGGGGACTATGGCTACACCTTC. Amino acid sequence: CASSSSTGDYGYTF.

V and J are TRBV15 and TRBJ1-3; TRBD1 aligns across 7 bases. This CDR3 has 15 residues. The germline gives CDR1 LNHNV, CDR2 YYDKDF (reference sequence). V dropped 6 bases and J dropped 2; count of bases not matched to a gene: 7. The CDR3 DNA reads TGTGCCACCAGAGAGGGGGCAGGAGCTGGAAACACCATATATTTT. Encoded protein: CATREGAGAGNTIYF. The entire variable domain, with the rest obtained from reference TRBV15 and TRBJ1-3, is as follows: DAMVIQNPRYQVTQFGKPVTLSCSQTLNHNVMYWYQQKSSQAPKLLFHYYDKDFNNEADTPDNFQSRRPNTSFCFLDIRSPGLGDTAMYLCATREGAGAGNTIYFGEGSWLTVV.

V usage is TRBV15 and J usage is TRBJ2-2; possibly TRBD2 for D (6 bases). This CDR3 region has 16 residues. V was clipped by 0 bases and J by 2 bases, with 10 bases between them. The germline V gene encodes CDR1 LNHNV and CDR2 YYDKDF (reference sequence). Here the CDR3 reads CATSRDGTPNTGELFF. CDR3 DNA: TGTGCCACCAGCAGAGATGGGACTCCCAACACCGGGGAGCTGTTTTTT.

V is TRBV27 and J is TRBJ2-7, with 11 bases identical to TRBD2. Germline trimming cut 6 bases from V and 0 bases from J; bases unmatched to any gene: 10. Germline V gene sequence: CDR1 MNHEY, CDR2 SMNVEV (reference sequence). This CDR3 region has 17 residues. CDR3 sequence (DNA): TGTGCCAGCAGGCCTCTTATAGCGGGAGGGAGCTCCTACGAGCAGTACTTC. Its protein is CASRPLIAGGSSYEQYF.

The rearrangement joins TRBV28 to TRBJ1-3; D is possibly TRBD1 (5 bases). This CDR3 is 13 amino acids long. Trimming took off 8 bases at V and 4 bases at J, with 12 bases between the two ends. CDR1 MDHEN and CDR2 SYDVKM come from the germline V gene. CDR3: CASLAGSGNTIYF. CDR3 coding DNA: TGTGCCAGCTTAGCAGGGTCAGGAAACACCATATATTTT.

The chain has TRBV28 and TRBJ2-2, with TRBD2 identical over 9 bases. CDR3 length: 18 residues. The germline CDR1 and CDR2 sequences are MDHEN and SYDVKM. The ends lost 3 bases at V and 3 bases at J; junction bases unmatched: 11. CDR3 in DNA: TGTGCCAGCAGTTTTCCTAAAATAGCGGGAGTCGACACCGGGGAGCTGTTTTTT. Encoded protein: CASSFPKIAGVDTGELFF.

The chain recombines TRBV28 with TRBJ2-1; 9 bases are a match to TRBD2. With 2 bases clipped from V and 5 bases from J, the junction kept 7 bases outside the gene matches. The CDR3 contains 16 residues. The germline gives CDR1 MDHEN, CDR2 SYDVKM. Here the CDR3 DNA reads TGTGCCAGCAGTTTACCCTCTAGCGGGGAGAACAATGAGCAGTTCTTC. As protein: CASSLPSSGENNEQFF.

The chain carries TRBV7-3 and TRBJ2-3; TRBD2 agrees at 9 bases. The CDR3 is 17 residues long. The trim removed 2 bases at V and 3 bases at J, leaving 9 bases unmatched. Germline lookup yields CDR1 SGHTA and CDR2 FQGTGA. The CDR3 DNA follows: TGTGCCAGCAGCTTATCAATAGCGGGAGATGGGACAGATACGCAGTATTTT. This gives the protein CASSLSIAGDGTDTQYF.

The gene calls are TRBV4-1 and TRBJ2-7, with TRBD2 identical over 10 bases. The CDR3 spans 15 residues. V was clipped by 4 bases and J by 2 bases; unmatched bases: 5. Germline V gives CDR1 MGHRA, CDR2 YSYEKL. The CDR3 DNA reads as TGCGCCAGCAGCCTAGTAGCGGGAGGAACCTACGAGCAGTACTTC. This gives the protein CASSLVAGGTYEQYF.

The rearrangement uses TRBV27 and TRBJ2-1, with TRBD2 identical over 13 bases. This CDR3 contains 19 residues. In germline, CDR1 is MNHEY, CDR2 SMNVEV (reference sequence). V lost 2 bases to trimming and J lost 0 bases; unmatched junction nucleotides: 7. The CDR3 spells CASSLGLAGAPSSYNEQFF. The DNA for the CDR3 is TGTGCCAGCAGTTTAGGACTAGCGGGGGCTCCAAGCTCCTACAATGAGCAGTTCTTC.

The gene calls are TRBV7-9 and TRBJ2-7, with TRBD1 identical over 9 bases. J was trimmed by 6 bases and V by 1 base; bases with no gene match: 1. This CDR3 is 13 amino acids long. The germline CDR1 and CDR2 sequences are SEHNR and FQNEAQ (reference sequence). This CDR3 is CASSLGDRAEQYF. As DNA, the CDR3 is TGTGCCAGCAGCTTAGGGGACAGGGCCGAGCAGTACTTC.

This chain uses TRBV7-6 with TRBJ2-2; TRBD1 matches 10 bases. V was clipped by 5 bases and J by 4 bases; unmatched bases: 7. This CDR3 comprises 16 residues. Germline-derived CDR1 and CDR2 are SGHVS and FNYEAQ. The CDR3 DNA follows: TGTGCCAGCAGCCCGACCCGGGACAGGGGCACCGGGGAGCTGTTTTTT. It codes for CASSPTRDRGTGELFF.

This clone showed up just once. J is TRBJ2-1 and V is TRBV27; 8 bases match TRBD1. CDR3 length: 15 residues. The germline CDR1 and CDR2 sequences are MNHEY and SMNVEV (reference sequence). Trimming at V came to 3 bases and at J to 5 bases, leaving 6 bases not matched to a gene. DNA for the CDR3: TGTGCCAGCAGTTTCCCGGGACAGGAAAACAATGAGCAGTTCTTC. Translated, it gives CASSFPGQENNEQFF.

The CDR3 nucleotides read TGTGCCAGCAGCGTAGGGGATAGCGGGGGCTACGAGCAGTACTTC. Translation: CASSVGDSGGYEQYF. The chain couples TRBV9 to TRBJ2-7; 9 bases align to TRBD2. Losses at the gene ends were 0 bases for V and 3 bases for J; bases not matched to a gene: 4. Germline CDR1 and CDR2: SGDLS and YYNGEE. The CDR3 length is 15 residues.

The gene calls are TRBV7-8 and TRBJ2-2; TRBD2 aligns across 10 bases. Germline CDR1 SGHVS, CDR2 FQNEAQ. The trim removed 1 base at V and 7 bases at J, leaving 15 bases unmatched. The CDR3 contains 19 residues. The CDR3 region is CASSLEAFLAGDVDGELFF. In DNA, the CDR3 is TGTGCCAGCAGCTTAGAAGCCTTCCTAGCGGGAGACGTGGACGGGGAGCTGTTTTTT.

The gene calls are TRBV5-1 and TRBJ2-7; 8 positions match TRBD1. The CDR3 loop spans 16 amino acids. The germline CDR1 and CDR2 sequences are SGHRS and YFSETQ. Trimming at V came to 4 bases and at J to 3 bases, leaving 12 bases not matched to a gene. Here the CDR3 reads CASSVSGTGFFYEQYF. The CDR3 DNA reads as TGCGCCAGCAGCGTCTCCGGGACAGGCTTTTTCTACGAGCAGTACTTC.

The chain has TRBV4-1 and TRBJ2-7, with 8 bases lining up with TRBD2. The CDR3 has 14 amino acids. Looked up from germline, CDR1 is MGHRA and CDR2 is YSYEKL. The V and J ends lost 2 bases and 6 bases, in that order; junction bases with no gene match: 6. The CDR3 loop reads CASSQWTSYVEQYF. The CDR3 nucleotides are TGCGCCAGCAGCCAATGGACTAGCTATGTCGAGCAGTACTTC.

In DNA form, the CDR3 reads TGTGCCAGCAGTTTATCGACGACGCCGGGATCATATGGCTACACCTTC. It yields the protein CASSLSTTPGSYGYTF. The chain uses TRBV27 and TRBJ1-2; D is ambiguous. The CDR3 covers 16 residues. The V end lost 0 bases, the J end lost 5 bases, and 16 bases lay between the germline ends. CDR1 and CDR2 from the germline V gene are MNHEY and SMNVEV (reference sequence).

This chain uses TRBV9 with TRBJ2-1; unclear D gene. This CDR3 contains 13 residues. V was trimmed by 0 bases and J by 8 bases, leaving 9 bases between them. From germline, CDR1 is SGDLS and CDR2 YYNGEE. The CDR3: CASSVVDQDEQFF. CDR3 nucleotides: TGTGCCAGCAGCGTAGTAGATCAAGATGAGCAGTTCTTC.

This chain connects TRBV6-1 to TRBJ1-6, with 8 bases that match TRBD1. V was clipped by 10 bases and J by 5 bases; unmatched bases: 4. Looked up from germline, CDR1 is MNHNS and CDR2 is SASEGT. CDR3 length equals 13 residues. DNA for the CDR3: TGTGCCAACCAGGACAGGGATAATTCACCCCTCCACTTT. This translates into CANQDRDNSPLHF.